This T cell receptor beta chain was documented in a study of cytomegalovirus exposure and HLA in healthy donors. Sequencing used immunoSEQ multiplex PCR; TCRdb keeps in-frame clones, though not all of them. The sample records roughly 100,000 clones, about 88% being singletons. The CDR3 contains 16 residues. The ends were cut back, 1 base at V and 2 bases at J, with 13 bases in the middle. The germline V gene has CDR1 SGHVS and CDR2 FQNEAQ. The rearrangement uses TRBV7-8 and TRBJ2-3; possible D gene TRBD1, 5 bases. Sequencing used PBMCs. The sequence was obtained from a woman aged 18 to 35 in good health and CMV-seropositive. CDR3 nucleotide sequence: TGTGCCAGCAGCTTAGAGGGGCGAAGACTCACAGATACGCAGTATTTT. It specifies CASSLEGRRLTDTQYF.